This T cell receptor (beta chain) is drawn from a study of cytomegalovirus exposure and HLA in healthy donors. Study-wide points: What TCR beta sequences reportedly achieved was accurate prediction of HLA-A and HLA-B alleles in most subjects. HLA allele associations emerged for roughly 17,000 TCR beta sequences in a later analysis, at 0.05 false discovery rate. Roughly even sequencing depth across donors was the assumption behind the presence/absence analyses.

As regards this clone: Its antigen remains unidentified.

A multiplex PCR was run with 60 Vbeta primers and 13 Jbeta primers. Sequencing used immunoSEQ multiplex PCR; TCRdb keeps in-frame clones, though not all of them. The profile shows around 150,000 clones, roughly 70% of them singletons. In germline, CDR1 is SEHNR, CDR2 FQNEAQ (reference sequence). Trimming removed 6 bases from V and 4 bases from J, with 6 bases in between. The CDR3 covers 12 residues. The specimen was PBMCs. The chain uses TRBV7-9 and TRBJ2-2; D not certain. This clonotype originated in a man aged 40-50 years in good health and CMV-seropositive. The CDR3 loop reads CASRRFTGELFF. DNA of the CDR3: TGTGCCAGCAGGCGATTCACCGGGGAGCTGTTTTTT.